This TCR beta chain was sequenced for a study of T cells in Graves' hyperthyroidism and ophthalmopathy. Study results and limitations: Blood also contained most expanded thyroid clonotypes above 0.001. The model made its ophthalmopathy prediction, and onset followed a median approximately 6 months later. A 13 V-J model separated ophthalmopathy from stable hyperthyroidism.

Deletions cut 5 bases from V and 10 bases from J, with 14 bases between. The CDR3 sequence is 13 residues long. CDR1 and CDR2 from the germline V gene are SEHNR and FQNEAQ (reference sequence). This clonotype was seen only a few times. Its cognate antigen is unknown. TCR beta CDR3 region amplification was performed from RNA transcripts. First-round RT-PCR targeting the TCR CDR3 was performed with the HTBI primer set. TCRdb analysed the multiplex PCR reads with MiXCR anew, one entry per CDR3 protein. The data show approximately 640,000 distinct CDR3 sequences, with 17% seen just once and about 14% held by the top ten. Isolation of PBMCs was performed on about 10 ml fresh peripheral blood.

The sequence was obtained from a man aged 50 to 59 with Graves' hyperthyroidism. The chain uses TRBV7-9 and TRBJ1-4; D call uncertain. Sequencing was performed on blood. In DNA form, the CDR3 reads TGTGCCAGCAGCACAAACTTGATGGGAAAACTGTTTTTT. Amino acid sequence: CASSTNLMGKLFF.